Presented here are 9 T cell receptor beta chains from one specimen sequenced in a study of regulatory T cells in long-lasting Graves disease. Construction of TCR beta libraries relied on iRepertoire HTBI primers and on Arm-PCR targeting CDR3 regions. TCRdb re-called the multiplex PCR reads through MiXCR, storing one row per CDR3 protein. Among roughly 560,000 distinct CDR3 sequences listed, 12% were seen once. The sample's time point: newly diagnosed GD, antithyroid drugs for less than 3 months. PBMC RNA was the source of the TCR library. The same sample was also studied in work on T cells in Graves' hyperthyroidism and ophthalmopathy.

The material sequenced was peripheral blood mononuclear cells (PBMCs), taken at new diagnosis, from a patient treated with antithyroid drugs. The receptors come from a woman younger than 45 with Graves disease.

This clonotype was counted a few times. This sequence joins TRBV7-9 and TRBJ2-7; maybe TRBD1 (6 bases). The CDR3 runs to 13 residues. In germline, CDR1 is SEHNR, CDR2 FQNEAQ (reference sequence). The ends were cut back, 7 bases at V and 9 bases at J, with 19 bases in the middle. This chain's CDR3 is CASNPHQDSGQYF. The CDR3 DNA is TGTGCCAGCAACCCCCACCAGGACAGTGGGCAGTACTTC. Using reference TRBV7-9 and TRBJ2-7 for the parts outside the CDR3, the full variable domain is DTGVSQNPRHKITKRGQNVTFRCDPISEHNRLYWYRQTLGQGPEFLTYFQNEAQLEKSRLLSDRFSAERPKGSFSTLEIQRTEQGDSAMYLCASNPHQDSGQYFGPGTRLTVT.

This clonotype has a count of ten or more. The chain's CDR3 is CSVDPNRDHTEAFF. The CDR3 nucleotides read TGCAGCGTTGATCCAAACAGGGACCACACTGAAGCTTTCTTT. The rearrangement joins TRBV29-1 to TRBJ1-1; tentatively, D is TRBD1 (6 bases). Trimming took off 3 bases at V and 3 bases at J, with 14 bases between the two ends. Germline loops: CDR1 SQVTM, CDR2 ANQGSEA. CDR3 length equals 14 residues.

This clonotype was counted ten times or more. This chain uses TRBV29-1 with TRBJ1-3; no firm D call. Germline V gene lookup returns CDR1 SQVTM and CDR2 ANQGSEA. V gave up 6 bases and J gave up 0 bases, with 12 bases separating them. This CDR3 has 14 residues. CDR3 loop: CSVLGSNSGNTIYF. DNA for the CDR3: TGCAGCGTGCTGGGGTCCAACTCTGGAAACACCATATATTTT.

V is TRBV29-1 and J is TRBJ2-1; D is undetermined. There are 14 residues in the CDR3. The germline V gene encodes CDR1 SQVTM and CDR2 ANQGSEA. Deletions cut 5 bases from V and 4 bases from J, with 15 bases between. The CDR3 nucleotides read TGCAGCGTTTACGCTGGGGTGACTTACAATGAGCAGTTCTTC. The encoded protein is CSVYAGVTYNEQFF.

This chain connects TRBV30 to TRBJ1-2; D is ambiguous. V dropped 1 base and J dropped 4 bases, with 25 bases sitting between them. Germline V gene data show CDR1 as GTSNPN and CDR2 as SVGIG (reference sequence). The CDR3 contains 18 residues. The CDR3 region is CAWSALWRTAERGYGYTF. The CDR3 DNA reads TGTGCCTGGAGTGCCCTATGGAGGACGGCGGAGCGGGGCTATGGCTACACCTTC. Full variable domain (rest looked up from reference TRBV30 and TRBJ1-2): SQTIHQWPATLVQPVGSPLSLECTVEGTSNPNLYWYRQAAGRGLQLLFYSVGIGQISSEVPQNLSASRPQDRQFILSSKKLLLSDSGFYLCAWSALWRTAERGYGYTFGSGTRLTVV.

This clonotype was observed a handful of times. At one boundary the junction diverges from the germline segment, which might be a read error. The chain combines TRBV6-1 with TRBJ2-2; 10 positions match TRBD2. The CDR3 consists of 16 residues. The germline CDR1 and CDR2 sequences are MNHNS and SASEGT. The CDR3 here is CASSEGLADLTGELFF. In DNA, the CDR3 is TGTGCCAGCAGCGAAGGACTAGCGGATCTCACCGGGGAGCTGTTTTTT.

This clonotype was seen repeatedly, ten times or more. The chain combines TRBV6-1 with TRBJ1-4, with D unclear. CDR3 length: 10 residues. Germline CDR1 MNHNS, CDR2 SASEGT. Trimming took 8 bases from V and 8 from J, leaving 6 bases between them. CDR3 DNA sequence: TGTGCCAGCGAAGGCGAAAAACTGTTTTTT. It specifies CASEGEKLFF.

This clonotype was counted ten times or more. The V gene is TRBV6-1, the J gene TRBJ1-5, with D possibly TRBD1 on 6 matching bases. Germline V gene data show CDR1 as MNHNS and CDR2 as SASEGT. The germline V and J ends were trimmed by 3 bases and 3 bases, with 18 bases remaining between them. This CDR3 is 17 amino acids long. CDR3 DNA: TGTGCCAGCAGTGATAGGGGGTTTGACAGTGTCAATCAGCCCCAGCATTTT. It encodes CASSDRGFDSVNQPQHF.

This clonotype has a count of ten or more. The chain employs TRBV19 and TRBJ1-1; TRBD1 agrees at 10 bases. Looked up from germline, CDR1 is LNHDA and CDR2 is SQIVND (reference sequence). This CDR3 has 16 amino acids. Trimming removed 3 bases from V and 1 base from J; junction bases left unmatched: 5. The CDR3 sequence: CASSISDRGWNTEAFF. DNA of the CDR3: TGTGCCAGTAGTATTTCGGACAGGGGGTGGAACACTGAAGCTTTCTTT.